This is a list of T cell receptor beta chains from one sample in a study of CD8 T cells in ankylosing spondylitis. In TCRdb, the 5' RACE reads were re-called with MiXCR into one record per CDR3 protein. This repertoire shows around 130,000 distinct CDR3 sequences, about 6.4% found once; its top ten account for more than 10%. Sequencing was performed on blood, either unsorted or a sorted T cell fraction (not recorded which). The receptors come from a male donor with ankylosing spondylitis or in good health (not recorded which). CDR3s include the opening cysteine and the closing phenylalanine or tryptophan. A D gene is named only where the DNA matches it firmly. Size values are once, few and many counts, or a class for expanded clones, and some rows have none.

clone size	V gene	D gene	J gene	CDR3 protein	CDR3 DNA
many	TRBV29-1	NA	TRBJ2-1	CSVTGYNEQFF	TGCAGCGTTACTGGTTACAATGAGCAGTTCTTC
NA	TRBV30	NA	TRBJ2-5	CAWSDGGSQETQYF	TGTGCCTGGAGCGATGGAGGGTCTCAAGAGACCCAGTACTTC
many	TRBV20-1	NA	TRBJ2-3	CSARSPSGSTDTQYF	TGCAGTGCTAGAAGTCCCAGCGGGTCCACAGATACGCAGTATTTT
many	TRBV11-2	NA	TRBJ2-3	CASSPRQAQSDTQYF	TGTGCCAGCAGCCCCCGACAGGCGCAGTCCGATACGCAGTATTTT
NA	TRBV5-1	NA	TRBJ2-7	CASSLGGVASYEQYF	TGCGCCAGCAGCTTGGGCGGGGTGGCGTCCTACGAGCAGTACTTC
many	TRBV29-1	NA	TRBJ1-1	CSVCRVPSTEAFF	TGCAGCGTATGCAGGGTTCCGAGCACTGAAGCTTTCTTT
many	TRBV7-9	TRBD1	TRBJ1-2	CASSLAIGTGIHGYTF	TGTGCCAGCAGCTTAGCGATCGGGACAGGGATCCATGGCTACACCTTC
many	TRBV5-1	TRBD2	TRBJ2-5	CASSWTSGSPQTQYF	TGCGCCAGCAGCTGGACTAGCGGGAGTCCCCAGACCCAGTACTTC
many	TRBV5-1	NA	TRBJ1-2	CASSLRANYGYTF	TGCGCCAGCAGCTTGCGCGCTAACTATGGCTACACCTTC
many	TRBV5-1	NA	TRBJ1-5	CASSLDGRGTQPQHF	TGCGCCAGCAGCTTGGACGGCAGGGGTACTCAGCCCCAGCATTTT
few	TRBV3-1	TRBD1	TRBJ1-3	CASSQARGGVRNTIYF	TGTGCCAGCAGCCAAGCCAGGGGGGGAGTTCGAAACACCATATATTTT
few	TRBV12-3/TRBV12-4	NA	TRBJ1-1	CASTRGPLTEGFF	TGTGCCAGCACCCGGGGTCCGCTGACAGAGGGTTTCTTT
many	TRBV12-3/TRBV12-4	TRBD1	TRBJ2-7	CASSPRTGPYEQYF	TGTGCCAGCAGCCCCCGGACAGGGCCGTACGAGCAGTACTTC
many	TRBV20-1	TRBD1	TRBJ2-5	CSAGTATQETQYF	TGCAGTGCCGGGACAGCAACCCAAGAGACCCAGTACTTC
many	TRBV9	TRBD2	TRBJ2-1	CASSRLAGGYNEQFF	TGTGCCAGCAGCAGGCTAGCGGGGGGTTACAATGAGCAGTTCTTC
many	TRBV20-1	TRBD1	TRBJ1-1	CSARARTGESEAFF	TGCAGTGCTAGAGCAAGGACAGGGGAATCTGAAGCTTTCTTT
NA	TRBV12-3/TRBV12-4	TRBD2	TRBJ2-2	CASSSSRGGSNTGELFF	TGTGCCAGCAGCTCGTCCCGGGGGGGATCGAACACCGGGGAGCTGTTTTTT
many	TRBV20-1	NA	TRBJ2-7	CSAKQATYEQYF	TGCAGTGCTAAGCAGGCCACCTACGAGCAGTACTTC
many	TRBV5-1	NA	TRBJ2-2	CASRGPLNTGELFF	TGCGCCAGTCGGGGACCGCTTAACACCGGGGAGCTGTTTTTT
few	TRBV20-1	NA	TRBJ2-3	CSAPIPDGLLENTQYF	TGCAGTGCCCCCATACCCGACGGGTTACTGGAAAATACGCAGTATTTT
many	TRBV19	NA	TRBJ2-1	CASSIMIGSGPYNEQFF	TGTGCCAGTAGTATAATGATAGGATCAGGGCCCTACAATGAGCAGTTCTTC
many	TRBV19	TRBD2	TRBJ2-1	CASSINLLAGYNNEQFF	TGTGCCAGTAGTATAAACCTACTAGCGGGATATAACAATGAGCAGTTCTTC
many	TRBV6-2/TRBV6-3	NA	TRBJ2-7	CASSYSNSYEQYF	TGTGCCAGCAGTTACTCCAACTCCTACGAGCAGTACTTC
many	TRBV7-9	NA	TRBJ2-7	CASSSLWDGFEYEQYF	TGTGCCAGCAGCTCATTATGGGACGGCTTCGAGTACGAGCAGTACTTC
many	TRBV6-1	NA	TRBJ1-4	CASQGRINEKLFF	TGTGCCAGCCAGGGACGGATTAATGAAAAACTGTTTTTT
many	TRBV5-1	TRBD2	TRBJ2-1	CASSLAGLPYNEQFF	TGCGCCAGCAGCTTGGCGGGACTACCATACAATGAGCAGTTCTTC
many	TRBV9	NA	TRBJ2-3	CASSGGWFTDTQYF	TGTGCCAGCAGCGGGGGCTGGTTCACAGATACGCAGTATTTT
NA	TRBV18	NA	TRBJ1-1	CASSPMAGHETEAFF	TGTGCCAGCTCACCAATGGCAGGGCATGAGACTGAAGCTTTCTTT
NA	TRBV20-1	NA	TRBJ2-7	CSSRETGAYEQYF	TGCAGTTCTAGAGAGACTGGCGCTTACGAGCAGTACTTC
many	TRBV7-9	TRBD2	TRBJ2-4	CASSYNLAGKVDF	TGTGCCAGCAGCTATAACCTAGCGGGGAAGGTGGACTTC
many	TRBV10-3	NA	TRBJ2-5	CAISQGGVQETQYF	TGTGCCATCAGTCAAGGGGGGGTACAAGAGACCCAGTACTTC
many	TRBV7-2	NA	TRBJ2-7	CASSPGGATLHF	TGTGCCAGCAGCCCTGGCGGGGCGACGCTTCACTTC